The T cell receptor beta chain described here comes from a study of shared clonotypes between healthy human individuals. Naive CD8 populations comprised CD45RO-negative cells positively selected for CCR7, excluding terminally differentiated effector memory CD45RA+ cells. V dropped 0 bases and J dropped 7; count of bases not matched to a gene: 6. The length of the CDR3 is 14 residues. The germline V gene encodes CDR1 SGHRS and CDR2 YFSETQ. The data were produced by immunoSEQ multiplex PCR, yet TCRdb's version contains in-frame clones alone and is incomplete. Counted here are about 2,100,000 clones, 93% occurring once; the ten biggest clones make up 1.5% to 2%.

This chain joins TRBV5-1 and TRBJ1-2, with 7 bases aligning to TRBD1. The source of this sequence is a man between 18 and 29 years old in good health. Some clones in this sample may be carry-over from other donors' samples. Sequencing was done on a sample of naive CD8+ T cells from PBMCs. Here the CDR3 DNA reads TGCGCCAGCAGCTTGGACGCCAGGGGGGCTGGCTACACCTTC. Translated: CASSLDARGAGYTF.